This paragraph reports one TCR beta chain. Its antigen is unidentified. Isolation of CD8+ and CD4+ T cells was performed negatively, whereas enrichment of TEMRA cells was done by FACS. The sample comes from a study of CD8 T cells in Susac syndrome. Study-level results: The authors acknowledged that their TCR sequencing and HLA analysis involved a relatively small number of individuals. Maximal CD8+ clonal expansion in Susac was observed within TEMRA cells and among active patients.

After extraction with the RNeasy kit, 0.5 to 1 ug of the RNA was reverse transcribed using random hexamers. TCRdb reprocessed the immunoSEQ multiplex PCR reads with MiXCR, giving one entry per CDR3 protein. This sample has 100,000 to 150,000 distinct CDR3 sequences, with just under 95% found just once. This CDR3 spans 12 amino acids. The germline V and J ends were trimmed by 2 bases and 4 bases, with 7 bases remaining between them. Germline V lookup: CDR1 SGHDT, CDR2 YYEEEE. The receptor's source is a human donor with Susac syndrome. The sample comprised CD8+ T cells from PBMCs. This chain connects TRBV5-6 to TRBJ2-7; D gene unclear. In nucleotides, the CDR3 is TGTGCCAGCAGCTTCATGGATTACGAGCAGTACTTC. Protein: CASSFMDYEQYF. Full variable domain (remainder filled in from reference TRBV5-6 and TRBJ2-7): DAGVTQSPTHLIKTRGQQVTLRCSPKSGHDTVSWYQQALGQGPQFIFQYYEEEERQRGNFPDRFSGHQFPNYSSELNVNALLLGDSALYLCASSFMDYEQYFGPGTRLTVT.